Sequencing of this T cell receptor beta chain was carried out in a study of shared clonotypes between healthy human individuals. As regards this clone: What it binds is not known.

Naive CD8 populations comprised CD45RO-negative cells positively selected for CCR7, excluding terminally differentiated effector memory CD45RA+ cells. Study-wide findings and caveats: Richness estimates generally favored naive over memory subsets.

Profiled with immunoSEQ multiplex PCR; TCRdb holds only in-frame clones, not every one. The sample has some 1,900,000 clones; less than 95% are singletons. CDR1 MNHNY and CDR2 SVGAGI come from the germline V gene (reference sequence). The CDR3 covers 16 residues. Trimming took off 5 bases at V and 0 bases at J, with 14 bases between the two ends. The receptor was isolated from a man between 18 and 35 years old in good health. The specimen was naive CD8+ T cells sorted from blood. The rearrangement uses TRBV6-6 and TRBJ1-5; D perhaps matches TRBD1 (5 bases). CDR3 nucleotide sequence: TGTGCCAGCAGTCCAGCGACAGAATATAGCAATCAGCCCCAGCATTTT. Its protein product is CASSPATEYSNQPQHF.